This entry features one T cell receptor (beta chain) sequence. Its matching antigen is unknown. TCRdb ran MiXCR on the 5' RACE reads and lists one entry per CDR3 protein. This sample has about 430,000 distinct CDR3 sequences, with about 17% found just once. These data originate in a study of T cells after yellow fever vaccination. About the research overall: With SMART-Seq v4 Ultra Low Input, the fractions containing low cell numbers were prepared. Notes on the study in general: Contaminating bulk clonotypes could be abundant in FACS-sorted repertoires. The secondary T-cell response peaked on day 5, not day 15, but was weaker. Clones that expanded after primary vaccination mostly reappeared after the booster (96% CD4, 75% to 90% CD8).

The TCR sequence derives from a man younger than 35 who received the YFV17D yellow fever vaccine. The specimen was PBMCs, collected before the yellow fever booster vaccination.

The CDR3 loop reads CASSWGGTGGTYEQYF. As DNA, the CDR3 is TGTGCCAGCAGCTGGGGCGGGACAGGGGGTACCTACGAGCAGTACTTC. The chain combines TRBV7-6 with TRBJ2-7; the match to TRBD1 covers 11 bases. Looked up from germline, CDR1 is SGHVS and CDR2 is FNYEAQ. The J segment lost 2 bases and the V segment lost 4 bases, leaving 7 bases of the junction unmatched. This CDR3 comprises 16 residues.